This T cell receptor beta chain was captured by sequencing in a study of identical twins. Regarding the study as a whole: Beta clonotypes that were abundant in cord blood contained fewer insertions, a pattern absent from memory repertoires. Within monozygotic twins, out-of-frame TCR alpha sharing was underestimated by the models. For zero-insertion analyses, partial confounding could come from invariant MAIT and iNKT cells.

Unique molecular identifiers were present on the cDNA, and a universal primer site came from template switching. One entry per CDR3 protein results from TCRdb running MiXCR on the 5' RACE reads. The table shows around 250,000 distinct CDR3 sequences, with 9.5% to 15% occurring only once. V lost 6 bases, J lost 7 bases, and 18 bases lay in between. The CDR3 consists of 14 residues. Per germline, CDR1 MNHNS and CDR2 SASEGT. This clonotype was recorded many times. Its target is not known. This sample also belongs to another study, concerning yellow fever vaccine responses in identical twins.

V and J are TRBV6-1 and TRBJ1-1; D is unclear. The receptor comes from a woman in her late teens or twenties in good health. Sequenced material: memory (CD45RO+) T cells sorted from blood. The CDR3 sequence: CASRRESELSEAFF. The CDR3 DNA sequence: TGTGCCAGCAGGAGGGAGAGTGAGCTTAGTGAAGCTTTCTTT.